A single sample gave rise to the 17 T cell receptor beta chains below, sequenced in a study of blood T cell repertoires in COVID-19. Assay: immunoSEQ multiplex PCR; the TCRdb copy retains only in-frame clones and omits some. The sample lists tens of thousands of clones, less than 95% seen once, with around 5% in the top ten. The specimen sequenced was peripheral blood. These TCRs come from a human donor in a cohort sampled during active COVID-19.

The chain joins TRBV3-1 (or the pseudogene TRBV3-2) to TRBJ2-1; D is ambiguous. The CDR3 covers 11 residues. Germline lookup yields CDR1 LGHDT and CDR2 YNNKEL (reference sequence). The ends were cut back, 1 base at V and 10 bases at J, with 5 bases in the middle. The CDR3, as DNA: TGTGCCAGCAGCCAAGGGCGGGAGCAGTTCTTC. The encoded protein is CASSQGREQFF.

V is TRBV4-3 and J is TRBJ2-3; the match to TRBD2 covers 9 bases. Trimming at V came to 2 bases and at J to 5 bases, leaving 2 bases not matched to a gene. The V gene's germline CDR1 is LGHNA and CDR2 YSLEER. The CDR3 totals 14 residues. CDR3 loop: CASSQRGGVDTQYF. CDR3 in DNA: TGCGCCAGCAGCCAACGCGGGGGGGTAGATACGCAGTATTTT.

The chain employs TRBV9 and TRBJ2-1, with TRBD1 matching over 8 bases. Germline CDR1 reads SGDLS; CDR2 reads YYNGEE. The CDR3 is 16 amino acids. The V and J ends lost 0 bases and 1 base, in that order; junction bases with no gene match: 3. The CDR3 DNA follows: TGTGCCAGCAGCGTAGGGGGGACAGGTTCCTACAATGAGCAGTTCTTC. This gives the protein CASSVGGTGSYNEQFF.

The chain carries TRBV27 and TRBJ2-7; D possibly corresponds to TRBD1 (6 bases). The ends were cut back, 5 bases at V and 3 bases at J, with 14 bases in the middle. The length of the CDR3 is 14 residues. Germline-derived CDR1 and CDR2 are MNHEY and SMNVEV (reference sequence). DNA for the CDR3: TGTGCCAGCAGTCCCACCGGGACACACTACGAGCAGTACTTC. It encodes CASSPTGTHYEQYF.

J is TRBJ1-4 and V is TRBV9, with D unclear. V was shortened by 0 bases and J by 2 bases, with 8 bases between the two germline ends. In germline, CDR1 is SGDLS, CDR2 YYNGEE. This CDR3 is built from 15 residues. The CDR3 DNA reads TGTGCCAGCAGCGTAGCTGGAGGGACTAATGAAAAACTGTTTTTT. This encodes CASSVAGGTNEKLFF.

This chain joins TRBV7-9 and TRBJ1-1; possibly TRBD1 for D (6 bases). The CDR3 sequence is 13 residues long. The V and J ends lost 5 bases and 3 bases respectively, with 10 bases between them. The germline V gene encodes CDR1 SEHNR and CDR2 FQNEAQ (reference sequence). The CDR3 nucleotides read TGTGCCAGCAGCGAGGACAGCTACACTGAAGCTTTCTTT. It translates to CASSEDSYTEAFF.

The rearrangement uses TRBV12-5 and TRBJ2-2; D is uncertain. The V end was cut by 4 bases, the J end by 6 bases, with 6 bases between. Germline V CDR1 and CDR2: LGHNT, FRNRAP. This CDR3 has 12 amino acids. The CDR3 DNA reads TGTGCTAGTGGTTCCCGGTCCGGGGAGCTGTTTTTT. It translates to CASGSRSGELFF.

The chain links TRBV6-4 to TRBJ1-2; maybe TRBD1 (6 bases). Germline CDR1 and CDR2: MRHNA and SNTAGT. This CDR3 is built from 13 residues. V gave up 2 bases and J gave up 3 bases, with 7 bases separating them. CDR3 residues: CASSDEGDYGYTF. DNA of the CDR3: TGTGCCAGCAGTGACGAGGGGGACTATGGCTACACCTTC.

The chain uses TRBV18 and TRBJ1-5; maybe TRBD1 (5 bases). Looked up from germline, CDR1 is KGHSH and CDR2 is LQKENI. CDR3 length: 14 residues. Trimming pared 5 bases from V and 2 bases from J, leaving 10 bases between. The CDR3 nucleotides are TGTGCCAGCTCAAGGGGCAGGGGCAATCAGCCCCAGCATTTT. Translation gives CASSRGRGNQPQHF.

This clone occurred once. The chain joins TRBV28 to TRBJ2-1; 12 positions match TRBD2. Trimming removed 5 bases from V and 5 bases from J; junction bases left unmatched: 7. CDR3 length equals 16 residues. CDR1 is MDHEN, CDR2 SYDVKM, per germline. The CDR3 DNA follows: TGTGCCAGCAGTCCAATCCTAGCGGGGGGGAACAATGAGCAGTTCTTC. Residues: CASSPILAGGNNEQFF.

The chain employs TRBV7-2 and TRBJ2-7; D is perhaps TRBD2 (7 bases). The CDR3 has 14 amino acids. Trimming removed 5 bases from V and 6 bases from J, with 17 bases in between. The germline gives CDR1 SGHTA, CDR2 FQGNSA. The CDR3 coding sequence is TGTGCCAGCAGCACGGCGGGGAGGGGGGTCGAGCAGTACTTC. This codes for CASSTAGRGVEQYF.

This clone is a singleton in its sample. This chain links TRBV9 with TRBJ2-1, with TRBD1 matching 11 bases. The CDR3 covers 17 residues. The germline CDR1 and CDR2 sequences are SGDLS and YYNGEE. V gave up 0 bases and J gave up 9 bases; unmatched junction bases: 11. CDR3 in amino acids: CASSVVGLAGQGGEQFF. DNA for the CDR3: TGTGCCAGCAGCGTAGTAGGGCTAGCGGGACAGGGGGGTGAGCAGTTCTTC.

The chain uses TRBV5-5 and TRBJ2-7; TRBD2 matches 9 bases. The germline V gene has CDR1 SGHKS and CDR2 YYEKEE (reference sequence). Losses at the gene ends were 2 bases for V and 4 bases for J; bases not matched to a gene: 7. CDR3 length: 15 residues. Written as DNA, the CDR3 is TGTGCCAGCAGCTTAAGTGCGGGAGGGTGGTACGAGCAGTACTTC. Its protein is CASSLSAGGWYEQYF.

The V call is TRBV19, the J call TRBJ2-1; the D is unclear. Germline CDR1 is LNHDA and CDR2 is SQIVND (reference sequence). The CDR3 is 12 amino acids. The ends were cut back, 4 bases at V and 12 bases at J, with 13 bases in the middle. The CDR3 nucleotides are TGTGCCAGTAGTACCCTTGGCATTGTGCAGTTCTTC. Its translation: CASSTLGIVQFF.

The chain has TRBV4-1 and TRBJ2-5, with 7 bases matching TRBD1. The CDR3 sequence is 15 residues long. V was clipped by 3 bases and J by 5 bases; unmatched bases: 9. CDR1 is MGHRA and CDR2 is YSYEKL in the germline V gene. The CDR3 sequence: CASSQDRQGLETQYF. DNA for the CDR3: TGCGCCAGCAGCCAGGACAGACAGGGTCTGGAGACCCAGTACTTC.

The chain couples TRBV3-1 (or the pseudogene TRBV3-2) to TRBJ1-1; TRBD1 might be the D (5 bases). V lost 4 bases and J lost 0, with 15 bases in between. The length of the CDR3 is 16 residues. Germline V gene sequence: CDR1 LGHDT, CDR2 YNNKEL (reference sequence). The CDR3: CASSPPVRQLNTEAFF. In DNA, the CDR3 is TGTGCCAGCAGCCCCCCGGTGAGACAGTTGAACACTGAAGCTTTCTTT.

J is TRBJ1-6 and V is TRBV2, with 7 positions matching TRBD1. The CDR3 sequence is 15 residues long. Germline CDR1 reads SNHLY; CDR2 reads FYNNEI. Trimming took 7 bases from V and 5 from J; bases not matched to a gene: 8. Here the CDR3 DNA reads TGTGCCAGCACGCCCGGACAGGCTAATAATTCACCCCTCCACTTT. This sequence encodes CASTPGQANNSPLHF.